Listed below are T cell receptor beta chains from one sample, sequenced in a study of vaccination effects on CD4 cells after COVID-19. No antigen has been identified for these receptors. Sequencing used immunoSEQ multiplex PCR; TCRdb keeps in-frame clones, though not all of them. In the table there are about 50,000 clones, about 74% of which are singletons. This sample comprised CD4+ T cells from PBMCs cultured without peptide, obtained after COVID-19 vaccination. All receptors come from a human donor who had a prior SARS-CoV-2 infection. Both conserved end residues are part of each CDR3. A D gene is named only where the DNA matches it firmly. Size is omitted from some rows. Given values are once, few, many or a class for expanded clones.

cdr3_length | j_call | d_call | clone_size | v_call | cdr3_aa | cdr3_nt
16 | TRBJ2-3 | NA | once | TRBV24-1 | CATSDPGTSSTDTQYF | TGTGCCACCAGTGATCCCGGGACATCTAGCACAGATACGCAGTATTTT
11 | TRBJ2-4 | NA | NA | TRBV19 | CATATGDIQYF | TGTGCCACCGCAACCGGGGACATTCAGTACTTC
16 | TRBJ2-7 | NA | NA | TRBV18 | CASSPPRDAYHYEQYF | TGTGCCAGCTCACCACCTCGGGACGCGTACCACTACGAGCAGTACTTC
15 | TRBJ2-5 | TRBD2 | NA | TRBV3-1/TRBV3-2 | CASSQGGRVRETQYF | TGTGCCAGCAGCCAAGGGGGGAGGGTAAGGGAGACCCAGTACTTC
18 | TRBJ2-5 | TRBD2 | NA | TRBV5-8 | CASSLPTGTSGGGETQYF | TGTGCCAGCAGCTTACCTACCGGGACTAGCGGGGGTGGAGAGACCCAGTACTTC
14 | TRBJ2-7 | NA | once | TRBV7-3 | CASSLTGNPYEQYF | TGTGCCAGCAGCTTAACCGGCAACCCCTACGAGCAGTACTTC
16 | TRBJ2-5 | TRBD1 | NA | TRBV9 | CASSVLSTGGAETQYF | TGTGCCAGCAGCGTCCTCTCGACAGGGGGAGCAGAGACCCAGTACTTC
15 | TRBJ1-3 | TRBD1 | NA | TRBV6-5 | CASSRDRTLENTIYF | TGTGCCAGCAGCCGGGACAGGACCCTTGAAAACACCATATATTTT
15 | TRBJ2-3 | NA | NA | TRBV7-7 | CASSQLTGGPDTQYF | TGTGCTAGCAGCCAACTTACCGGGGGCCCAGATACGCAGTATTTT
13 | TRBJ1-5 | NA | NA | TRBV2 | CASNGQNNQPQHF | TGTGCCAGCAACGGACAGAACAATCAGCCCCAGCATTTT
16 | TRBJ2-7 | TRBD1 | once | TRBV2 | CASSGFSWDRDYEQYF | TGTGCCAGCAGTGGGTTCTCTTGGGACAGGGACTACGAGCAGTACTTC
16 | TRBJ2-1 | NA | NA | TRBV7-9 | CASSFGDGLLNNEQFF | TGTGCCAGCAGCTTTGGAGACGGACTTCTGAACAATGAGCAGTTCTTC
18 | TRBJ2-1 | TRBD1 | few | TRBV9 | CASSVRQGIPSSYNEQFF | TGTGCCAGCAGCGTACGACAGGGAATTCCCAGCTCCTACAATGAGCAGTTCTTC
12 | TRBJ1-2 | NA | NA | TRBV2 | CASSRGNYGYTF | TGTGCCAGCAGTCGGGGAAACTATGGCTACACCTTC
16 | TRBJ1-1 | TRBD1 | NA | TRBV14 | CASSQTTGAMNTEAFF | TGTGCCAGCAGCCAAACGACAGGGGCCATGAACACTGAAGCTTTCTTT
14 | TRBJ2-1 | TRBD2 | NA | TRBV24-1 | CATSLREGYNEQFF | TGTGCCACCAGTTTGCGGGAGGGATACAATGAGCAGTTCTTC
13 | TRBJ2-5 | NA | NA | TRBV6-5 | CASKRGIFETQYF | TGTGCCAGCAAGAGGGGGATATTTGAGACCCAGTACTTC
11 | TRBJ2-5 | NA | NA | TRBV3-1/TRBV3-2 | CASSVRETQYF | TGTGCCAGCAGCGTACGGGAGACCCAGTACTTC
14 | TRBJ2-5 | NA | NA | TRBV6-5 | CASMTRGLQETQYF | TGTGCCAGCATGACCCGGGGACTGCAAGAGACCCAGTACTTC
14 | TRBJ2-3 | NA | few | TRBV11-3 | CASSPDTSPDTQYF | TGTGCCAGCAGCCCGGACACTAGTCCAGATACGCAGTATTTT
14 | TRBJ2-4 | NA | NA | TRBV23-1 | CASSPPFAKNIQYF | TGCGCCAGCAGTCCCCCATTTGCCAAAAACATTCAGTACTTC
13 | TRBJ1-2 | NA | NA | TRBV7-2 | CASSSGINYGYTF | TGTGCCAGCAGCTCCGGGATTAACTATGGCTACACCTTC
14 | TRBJ1-2 | NA | NA | TRBV19 | CASSTTGPVYGYTF | TGTGCCAGTAGTACAACGGGACCTGTGTATGGCTACACCTTC
14 | TRBJ1-1 | TRBD1 | NA | TRBV11-1 | CASSLRDSYTEAFF | TGTGCCAGCAGCTTGAGGGACAGCTACACTGAAGCTTTCTTT
14 | TRBJ2-3 | NA | NA | TRBV2 | CASSPGSSTDTQYF | TGTGCCAGCAGTCCCGGCAGCAGCACAGATACGCAGTATTTT
16 | TRBJ2-3 | NA | NA | TRBV23-1 | CASSHPFGGSPDTQYF | TGCGCCAGCAGTCATCCCTTCGGGGGAAGCCCAGATACGCAGTATTTT